The 19 T cell receptor beta chains given below trace back to one sample, sequenced in a study of T cell repertoires in cytomegalovirus infection. Antigens for these TCRs are unknown. In TCRdb, the reads were re-called with MiXCR into one record per CDR3 protein. The sample includes about 69,000 distinct CDR3 sequences, under 30% of them seen just once. The source was CD8+ T cells from cultured PBMCs, collected from culture after CMV antigen stimulation. These receptors all come from a human donor in good health (CMV status not recorded). Some clones in this sample may be carry-over from other donors' samples.

This clonotype was recorded many times. The chain employs TRBV4-3 and TRBJ2-2; D is unresolved. Germline assignment: CDR1 LGHNA and CDR2 YSLEER. The CDR3 loop spans 13 amino acids. Trimming stripped 0 bases from V and 9 bases from J, with 8 bases between. CDR3 DNA sequence: TGCGCCAGCAGCCAAGATGTAGGCTGGGAGCTGTTTTTT. Its translation: CASSQDVGWELFF.

The chain uses TRBV5-8 and TRBJ2-1, with D unclear. The V and J ends lost 4 bases and 3 bases respectively, with 14 bases between them. Germline V gene data show CDR1 as SGHTS and CDR2 as YDEGEE. This CDR3 spans 15 amino acids. CDR3 loop: CASSPTEDGYNEQFF. The CDR3, as DNA: TGTGCCAGCAGCCCGACTGAGGATGGCTACAATGAGCAGTTCTTC.

V and J are TRBV4-3 and TRBJ1-5, with 8 bases lining up with TRBD1. V dropped 0 bases and J dropped 4; count of bases not matched to a gene: 5. The germline gives CDR1 LGHNA, CDR2 YSLEER. The CDR3 is 16 residues long. The CDR3 coding sequence is TGCGCCAGCAGCCAAGATTCTGGGACAGGTAATCAGCCCCAGCATTTT. It codes for CASSQDSGTGNQPQHF.

This clonotype was found a few times. The chain employs TRBV7-3 and TRBJ2-5; D gene unclear. The V end lost 2 bases, the J end lost 4 bases, and 11 bases lay between the germline ends. The CDR3 has 14 residues. CDR1 and CDR2 (germline): SGHTA, FQGTGA. DNA for the CDR3: TGTGCCAGCAGCTTAGCGGCAGAAACAGAGACCCAGTACTTC. It is translated as CASSLAAETETQYF.

This clonotype was seen at least ten times. The rearrangement uses TRBV7-9 and TRBJ2-7; D call uncertain. The CDR3 has 15 amino acids. Germline-derived CDR1 and CDR2 are SEHNR and FQNEAQ (reference sequence). Trimming cost V 0 bases and J 0 bases, with 9 bases left between them. The CDR3 sequence is CASSLAQAVSYEQYF. Written as DNA, the CDR3 is TGTGCCAGCAGCTTAGCTCAGGCCGTCTCCTACGAGCAGTACTTC. The full variable domain, its missing parts supplied by reference TRBV7-9 and TRBJ2-7, is DTGVSQNPRHKITKRGQNVTFRCDPISEHNRLYWYRQTLGQGPEFLTYFQNEAQLEKSRLLSDRFSAERPKGSFSTLEIQRTEQGDSAMYLCASSLAQAVSYEQYFGPGTRLTVT.

This clonotype was observed at least ten times. This chain uses TRBV7-2 with TRBJ2-3, with 13 nucleotides matching TRBD2. V lost 5 bases to trimming and J lost 5 bases; unmatched junction nucleotides: 7. Germline-derived CDR1 and CDR2 are SGHTA and FQGNSA. CDR3 size: 16 residues. This CDR3 is CASSQPGLAGKDTQYF. The CDR3 coding sequence is TGTGCCAGCAGCCAACCGGGACTAGCGGGAAAAGATACGCAGTATTTT.

Remarks on this clonotype: This may stem from a read error, because a much larger clone lies one nucleotide away. The chain employs TRBV6-2 or TRBV6-3 and TRBJ1-1, with TRBD1 matching over 8 bases. Per germline, CDR1 MNHEY and CDR2 SVGEGT. V lost 7 bases, J lost 4 bases, and 5 bases stayed unmatched. The CDR3 is 13 residues long. This CDR3 reads CASNRTGPTEAFF. The CDR3 bases are TGTGCCAGCAACAGGACAGGGCCCACTGAAGCTTTCTTT.

The chain combines TRBV7-6 with TRBJ2-3, with 8 bases that match TRBD2. This CDR3 spans 15 amino acids. Per germline, CDR1 SGHVS and CDR2 FNYEAQ. The ends lost 4 bases at V and 3 bases at J; junction bases unmatched: 6. The CDR3 here is CASSSFGRGTDTQYF. The CDR3 DNA is TGTGCCAGCAGCTCCTTCGGGAGGGGGACAGATACGCAGTATTTT.

The V and J genes are TRBV3-1 and TRBJ1-1; D not resolved. Germline CDR1 reads LGHDT; CDR2 reads YNNKEL (reference sequence). V was pared by 0 bases and J by 2 bases, with 16 bases between. There are 17 residues in the CDR3. The CDR3 DNA follows: TGTGCCAGCAGCCAAGATTGGAGCGGACCTATAAACACTGAAGCTTTCTTT. This encodes CASSQDWSGPINTEAFF.

This clonotype occurred many times. V gene TRBV19 combines with J gene TRBJ1-5; possible D gene TRBD1, 5 bases. CDR1 and CDR2 (germline): LNHDA, SQIVND (reference sequence). Trimming shortened V by 5 bases and J by 3 bases, and 11 bases separated the two germline ends. The CDR3 has 14 amino acids. The CDR3 protein is CASSPQGYNQPQHF. The CDR3 DNA sequence: TGTGCCAGTAGTCCCCAGGGATACAATCAGCCCCAGCATTTT.

The V gene is TRBV7-9, the J gene TRBJ1-1; 11 nucleotides line up with TRBD1. J was trimmed by 5 bases and V by 6 bases; bases with no gene match: 8. There are 15 residues in the CDR3. CDR1 is SEHNR, CDR2 FQNEAQ, per germline (reference sequence). The CDR3 loop is CASSHGQGAGTEAFF. Here the CDR3 DNA reads TGTGCCAGCAGTCACGGACAGGGGGCTGGGACTGAAGCTTTCTTT.

In the case of this clonotype: This sequence may be a read error, since a much larger clone differs from it by one base. This chain joins TRBV9 and TRBJ1-3, with D uncertain. CDR1 and CDR2 (germline): SGDLS, YYNGEE. The CDR3 spans 15 residues. CDR3 DNA: TGTGTCAGCAGCGTAGCAGGCGGCTCTGGAAACACCATATATTTT. Residues: CVSSVAGGSGNTIYF.

V and J are TRBV15 and TRBJ2-1; D is unresolved. This CDR3 is built from 13 residues. Germline V lookup: CDR1 LNHNV, CDR2 YYDKDF (reference sequence). V was trimmed by 6 bases and J by 5 bases, leaving 11 bases between them. The CDR3 region has the DNA TGTGCCACCAGACCGGGCCTCGACAATGAGCAGTTCTTC. Its protein product is CATRPGLDNEQFF.

This clonotype was observed many times. The chain couples TRBV7-8 to TRBJ1-6; 7 bases align to TRBD1. This CDR3 has 15 residues. V shed 5 bases and J 5 bases; nucleotides not matched to a gene: 6. Germline-derived CDR1 and CDR2 are SGHVS and FQNEAQ. For the CDR3, the DNA is TGTGCCAGCAGCCCCGGGACAGCTCATAATTCACCCCTCCACTTT. It yields the protein CASSPGTAHNSPLHF.

This chain uses TRBV7-9 with TRBJ2-1; 7 bases align to TRBD2. CDR3 size: 16 residues. With V trimmed by 5 bases and J by 0 bases, 7 bases remained unmatched. The germline V gene encodes CDR1 SEHNR and CDR2 FQNEAQ (reference sequence). The CDR3 reads CASSPRGGSSYNEQFF. The DNA of the CDR3 is TGTGCCAGCAGCCCCCGGGGAGGGTCCTCCTACAATGAGCAGTTCTTC. Using reference TRBV7-9 and TRBJ2-1 for the parts outside the CDR3, the full variable domain is DTGVSQNPRHKITKRGQNVTFRCDPISEHNRLYWYRQTLGQGPEFLTYFQNEAQLEKSRLLSDRFSAERPKGSFSTLEIQRTEQGDSAMYLCASSPRGGSSYNEQFFGPGTRLTVL.

This rearrangement joins TRBV19 to TRBJ2-1, with D uncertain. Germline assignment: CDR1 LNHDA and CDR2 SQIVND (reference sequence). The CDR3 loop spans 14 amino acids. The V and J ends lost 4 bases and 6 bases respectively, with 13 bases between them. This chain's CDR3 is CASSTTPPSNEQFF. CDR3 DNA: TGTGCCAGTAGTACCACTCCCCCCTCCAATGAGCAGTTCTTC.

This chain links TRBV11-2 with TRBJ2-3; 9 nucleotides line up with TRBD1. Germline loops: CDR1 SGHAT, CDR2 FQNNGV. The trim removed 5 bases at V and 0 bases at J, leaving 9 bases unmatched. The length of the CDR3 is 17 residues. The CDR3, as DNA: TGTGCCAGCAGCCCCCGTGGGGGACAGGGTAGCACAGATACGCAGTATTTT. It yields the protein CASSPRGGQGSTDTQYF. Full variable domain (rest looked up from reference TRBV11-2 and TRBJ2-3): EAGVAQSPRYKIIEKRQSVAFWCNPISGHATLYWYQQILGQGPKLLIQFQNNGVVDDSQLPKDRFSAERLKGVDSTLKIQPAKLEDSAVYLCASSPRGGQGSTDTQYFGPGTRLTVL.

In DNA form, the CDR3 reads TGTGCCAGCAGCGCCGGGACTAGCGGCCCCTACAATGAGCAGTTCTTC. As protein: CASSAGTSGPYNEQFF. This sequence joins TRBV5-6 and TRBJ2-1; 11 nucleotides agree with TRBD2. Germline trimming cut 4 bases from V and 2 bases from J; bases unmatched to any gene: 5. CDR1 SGHDT and CDR2 YYEEEE come from the germline V gene. CDR3 length: 16 amino acids.

A remark on this clonotype: An end of the junction does not agree with germline; a read error may underlie this. CDR3 protein: CASSLPRGGSRGAVF. CDR3 in DNA: TGTGCCAGCAGCTTACCCCGGGGGGGGTCCCGGGGAGCTGTTTTT. This chain uses TRBV7-2 with TRBJ2-2, with 8 bases fitting TRBD2. The CDR3 is 15 residues long. In germline, CDR1 is SGHTA, CDR2 FQGNSA.